Listed here are 20 T cell receptor beta chains from one sample, sequenced in a study of blood T cell repertoires in COVID-19. Profiling relied on immunoSEQ multiplex PCR, and the TCRdb table lists in-frame clones only, not all of them. The table lists 65,000 or so clones, roughly nine tenths of them singletons. What was sequenced was peripheral blood. Receptor source: a human donor with acute or convalescent COVID-19. The donor label of this sample is uncertain.

This chain links TRBV19 with TRBJ2-5, with 11 bases lining up with TRBD1. The V segment lost 3 bases and the J segment 0 bases; nucleotides outside the gene matches: 3. The germline V gene encodes CDR1 LNHDA and CDR2 SQIVND (reference sequence). The CDR3 is made up of 16 amino acids. The CDR3 region is CASSIGTGGDQETQYF. The DNA for the CDR3 is TGTGCCAGTAGTATCGGGACAGGGGGTGACCAAGAGACCCAGTACTTC.

The J gene is TRBJ2-7, the V gene TRBV27; 7 positions match TRBD1. The CDR3 is 15 amino acids. V gave up 6 bases and J gave up 0 bases; unmatched junction bases: 8. CDR1 is MNHEY and CDR2 is SMNVEV in the germline V gene (reference sequence). This CDR3 is CASRSQGLSSYEQYF. CDR3 nucleotides: TGTGCCAGCAGGTCACAGGGGTTGAGCTCCTACGAGCAGTACTTC.

J is TRBJ1-6 and V is TRBV3-1 (or the pseudogene TRBV3-2), with 7 positions matching TRBD1. V was clipped by 11 bases and J by 9 bases; unmatched bases: 7. This CDR3 is 12 amino acids long. Looked up from germline, CDR1 is LGHDT and CDR2 is YNNKEL (reference sequence). The CDR3 here is CASRRTGSPLHF. The CDR3 coding sequence is TGTGCCTCCCGGAGGACAGGTTCACCCCTCCACTTT.

This clone was seen only once. The chain is built from TRBV9 and TRBJ1-1, with D possibly being TRBD1 (6 bases). Trimming cost V 4 bases and J 1 base, with 8 bases left between them. CDR1 is SGDLS, CDR2 YYNGEE, per germline. The CDR3 totals 13 residues. CDR3 nucleotide sequence: TGTGCCAGCAGCATACAGGGGAACACTGAAGCTTTCTTT. It encodes CASSIQGNTEAFF.

The J gene is TRBJ2-7, the V gene TRBV29-1, with 15 positions matching TRBD2. CDR3 length: 13 residues. V lost 7 bases to trimming and J lost 7 bases; unmatched junction nucleotides: 5. The germline V gene encodes CDR1 SQVTM and CDR2 ANQGSEA. The CDR3 reads CSGGLAGGSEQYF. The CDR3 DNA reads as TGCAGCGGTGGACTAGCGGGAGGGAGTGAGCAGTACTTC.

CDR3 sequence (DNA): TGCGCCAGCAGCTTGGCAACCGGACAGGGAGGTGGCTACACCTTC. It translates to CASSLATGQGGGYTF. The chain couples TRBV5-1 to TRBJ1-2; 8 nucleotides align to TRBD1. CDR1 is SGHRS, CDR2 YFSETQ, per germline. V was pared by 0 bases and J by 7 bases, with 8 bases of the junction left unmatched. The CDR3 runs 15 residues.

The rearrangement links TRBV5-1 to TRBJ1-1; D ambiguous. The CDR3 is 15 amino acids. In germline, CDR1 is SGHRS, CDR2 YFSETQ. Deletions cut 0 bases from V and 1 base from J, with 10 bases between. CDR3 DNA sequence: TGCGCCAGCAGCTTGGCCGCTTCGAGGAACACTGAAGCTTTCTTT. Encoded protein: CASSLAASRNTEAFF. The variable domain in full, completed from reference TRBV5-1 and TRBJ1-1, reads KAGVTQTPRYLIKTRGQQVTLSCSPISGHRSVSWYQQTPGQGLQFLFEYFSETQRNKGNFPGRFSGRQFSNSRSEMNVSTLELGDSALYLCASSLAASRNTEAFFGQGTRLTVV.

The rearrangement joins TRBV5-1 to TRBJ1-4, with 11 bases identical to TRBD1. V dropped 4 bases and J dropped 3; count of bases not matched to a gene: 5. Per the germline V gene, CDR1 is SGHRS and CDR2 is YFSETQ. The CDR3 is 16 amino acids. The CDR3 loop reads CASSTRDRGSNEKLFF. CDR3 nucleotide sequence: TGCGCCAGCAGCACCCGGGACAGGGGGTCTAATGAAAAACTGTTTTTT.

The V and J genes are TRBV19 and TRBJ2-2; D is perhaps TRBD1 (5 bases). The V end lost 3 bases, the J end lost 3 bases, and 11 bases lay between the germline ends. This CDR3 has 15 residues. Germline V gene data show CDR1 as LNHDA and CDR2 as SQIVND (reference sequence). CDR3 DNA sequence: TGTGCCAGTAGTATCAGGGTTTCGGACACCGGGGAGCTGTTTTTT. Amino acid sequence: CASSIRVSDTGELFF.

The genes are TRBV3-1 (or the pseudogene TRBV3-2) and TRBJ2-3; 12 positions match TRBD2. Trimming at V came to 6 bases and at J to 4 bases, leaving 8 bases not matched to a gene. The length of the CDR3 is 16 residues. Germline assignment: CDR1 LGHDT and CDR2 YNNKEL (reference sequence). CDR3 DNA: TGTGCCAGCAGAGCGGCTAGCGGGGGGGGCCCAGATACGCAGTATTTT. As protein: CASRAASGGGPDTQYF.

A few counts support this clone. The chain couples TRBV6-2 or TRBV6-3 to TRBJ2-3; D not resolved. Trimming removed 6 bases at V and 2 bases at J, with 9 bases between. In germline, CDR1 is MNHEY, CDR2 SVGEGT. The CDR3 extends over 13 amino acids. The CDR3 nucleotides read TGTGCCAGCAGCCCCCCTTCCACAGATACGCAGTATTTT. Translated: CASSPPSTDTQYF.

The chain couples TRBV6-1 to TRBJ1-5, with D uncertain. The CDR3 extends over 16 amino acids. V was clipped by 4 bases and J by 0 bases, with 13 bases between them. Germline CDR1 reads MNHNS; CDR2 reads SASEGT. The CDR3 loop reads CASSGGGYISNQPQHF. CDR3 bases: TGTGCCAGCAGTGGAGGAGGTTATATTAGCAATCAGCCCCAGCATTTT.

The chain joins TRBV27 to TRBJ2-1; no reliable D call. The CDR3 totals 14 residues. Trimming cost V 10 bases and J 1 base, with 14 bases left between them. Germline V gene sequence: CDR1 MNHEY, CDR2 SMNVEV (reference sequence). DNA of the CDR3: TGTGCCATCGCTTCCAGAGCGTCCTACAATGAGCAGTTCTTC. Its protein is CAIASRASYNEQFF.

V and J are TRBV3-1 (or the pseudogene TRBV3-2) and TRBJ2-5; D may be TRBD2 (5 bases). V dropped 3 bases and J dropped 5 bases, with 10 bases sitting between them. This CDR3 is built from 13 residues. In germline, CDR1 is LGHDT, CDR2 YNNKEL (reference sequence). CDR3 region: CASSQGLAETQYF. CDR3 DNA sequence: TGTGCCAGCAGCCAGGGTTTAGCGGAGACCCAGTACTTC.

The chain recombines TRBV3-1 (or the pseudogene TRBV3-2) with TRBJ2-3; 9 bases are a match to TRBD2. CDR3 length: 19 residues. Losses at the gene ends were 4 bases for V and 0 bases for J; bases not matched to a gene: 14. The germline gives CDR1 LGHDT, CDR2 YNNKEL (reference sequence). CDR3: CASSRQTRKRGVSTDTQYF. The DNA of the CDR3 is TGTGCCAGCAGCCGCCAGACGCGTAAGCGGGGGGTTAGCACAGATACGCAGTATTTT.

This CDR3 is CASSPGQGRGNQPQHF. In DNA, the CDR3 is TGTGCCAGTAGTCCGGGACAGGGAAGAGGCAATCAGCCCCAGCATTTT. The rearrangement uses TRBV19 and TRBJ1-5, with 9 positions matching TRBD1. The CDR3 is 16 residues long. The V segment lost 5 bases and the J segment 2 bases; nucleotides outside the gene matches: 7. Per the germline V gene, CDR1 is LNHDA and CDR2 is SQIVND (reference sequence).

The chain recombines TRBV7-2 with TRBJ2-3, with 9 bases identical to TRBD2. Trimming took 5 bases from V and 3 from J; bases not matched to a gene: 9. This CDR3 has 16 residues. Germline V CDR1 and CDR2: SGHTA, FQGNSA. The CDR3 protein is CASSLGAGGQTDTQYF. The DNA for the CDR3 is TGTGCCAGCAGCCTAGGCGCGGGAGGGCAAACAGATACGCAGTATTTT.

In nucleotides, the CDR3 is TGCGCCAGCAGTGATTCGGGGACTAGCGGGACCGGGGAGCTGTTTTTT. Translation: CASSDSGTSGTGELFF. This chain connects TRBV10-1 to TRBJ2-2; 12 positions agree with TRBD2. The length of the CDR3 is 16 residues. V was clipped by 3 bases and J by 5 bases; unmatched bases: 4. Per germline, CDR1 WNHNN and CDR2 SYGVQD (reference sequence).

This chain links TRBV10-3 with TRBJ2-7, with D possibly matching TRBD2 (5 bases). Deletions cut 5 bases from V and 4 bases from J, with 24 bases between. The CDR3 totals 17 residues. Germline CDR1 and CDR2: ENHRY and SYGVKD. The CDR3 spells CAISNVLGSPEGYEQYF. CDR3 coding DNA: TGTGCCATCAGTAACGTGCTTGGAAGCCCCGAGGGTTACGAGCAGTACTTC.

The chain is built from TRBV28 and TRBJ1-6; D is uncertain. Germline V CDR1 and CDR2: MDHEN, SYDVKM. CDR3 size: 14 residues. V was shortened by 6 bases and J by 10 bases, with 16 bases between the two germline ends. CDR3 in amino acids: CASSLGPLGSPLHF. CDR3 in DNA: TGTGCCAGCAGCCTAGGTCCGCTTGGATCACCCCTCCACTTT.